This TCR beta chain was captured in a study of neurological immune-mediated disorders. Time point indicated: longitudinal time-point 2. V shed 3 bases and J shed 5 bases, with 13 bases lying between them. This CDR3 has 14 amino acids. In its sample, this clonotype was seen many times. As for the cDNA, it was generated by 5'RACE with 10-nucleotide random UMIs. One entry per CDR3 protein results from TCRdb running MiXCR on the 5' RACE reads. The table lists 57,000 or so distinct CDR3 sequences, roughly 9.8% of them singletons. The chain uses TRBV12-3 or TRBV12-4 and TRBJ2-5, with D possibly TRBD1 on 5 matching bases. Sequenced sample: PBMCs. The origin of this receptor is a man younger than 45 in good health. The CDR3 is CASSFVLGRETQYF. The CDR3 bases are TGTGCCAGCAGTTTTGTTCTGGGGCGGGAGACCCAGTACTTC.